Following are 9 T cell receptor beta chains from one sample sequenced in a study of control samples from healthy donors and cancer patients. Data came from immunoSEQ multiplex PCR; TCRdb stores just in-frame clones and leaves some out. This table holds just under 60,000 clones, more than 85% found once. What was sequenced was PBMCs. The receptors were sampled from a man aged 35-49 years with colorectal cancer.

This chain uses TRBV19 with TRBJ1-2; D ambiguous. V gave up 2 bases and J gave up 5 bases, with 6 bases separating them. CDR1 is LNHDA and CDR2 is SQIVND in the germline V gene (reference sequence). This CDR3 is 12 amino acids long. For the CDR3, the DNA is TGTGCCAGTAGTATATCGGGTTATGGCTACACCTTC. It translates to CASSISGYGYTF.

V usage is TRBV7-2 and J usage is TRBJ1-1, with D possibly matching TRBD1 (6 bases). The CDR3 has 13 amino acids. V lost 6 bases and J lost 2, with 10 bases in between. Germline loops: CDR1 SGHTA, CDR2 FQGNSA. CDR3: CASSQQGNTEAFF. CDR3 DNA sequence: TGTGCCAGCAGTCAACAGGGAAACACTGAAGCTTTCTTT.

As for this clone: Because the CDR3's place on the DNA is in doubt, the DNA is left out and the CDR3 is given as listed by TCRdb. CDR3: CASSSSGTGNTGELFF. The chain uses TRBV6-5 and TRBJ2-2; the tabulated D call, TRBD2, remains unverified against the DNA. The CDR3 numbers 16 amino acids, ends counted. The germline V gene encodes CDR1 MNHEY and CDR2 SVGAGI.

This chain joins TRBV18 and TRBJ2-7; TRBD1 matches 8 bases. V lost 4 bases to trimming and J lost 3 bases; unmatched junction nucleotides: 5. The length of the CDR3 is 14 residues. In germline, CDR1 is KGHSH, CDR2 LQKENI. CDR3 amino acids: CASSQAGGRYEQYF. CDR3 nucleotide sequence: TGTGCCAGCTCACAGGCAGGGGGCCGCTACGAGCAGTACTTC.

The chain has TRBV18 and TRBJ1-1; D may be TRBD1 (6 bases). Germline V CDR1 and CDR2: KGHSH, LQKENI. The CDR3 extends over 14 amino acids. V was trimmed by 3 bases and J by 8 bases, leaving 16 bases between them. The CDR3 protein is CASSPRRDTGEAFF. As DNA, the CDR3 is TGTGCCAGCTCACCGCGCCGGGACACGGGGGAAGCTTTCTTT.

The CDR3 protein is CASSLFPGAVKDTQYF. CDR3 in DNA: TGTGCCAGCAGTTTATTTCCGGGGGCCGTGAAAGATACGCAGTATTTT. The chain carries TRBV27 and TRBJ2-3; D may be TRBD1 or TRBD2 (6 bases each). The germline gives CDR1 MNHEY, CDR2 SMNVEV (reference sequence). The CDR3 runs 16 residues. The ends were cut back, 1 base at V and 5 bases at J, with 16 bases in the middle.

V and J are TRBV27 and TRBJ1-2; D may be TRBD1 (6 bases). The CDR3 covers 15 residues. V gave up 6 bases and J gave up 7 bases, with 21 bases separating them. CDR1 and CDR2 from the germline V gene are MNHEY and SMNVEV (reference sequence). CDR3 nucleotide sequence: TGTGCCAGCAGGGGAACAGGGAGAGGACCTGGTGGCTACACCTTC. This codes for CASRGTGRGPGGYTF.

The V and J genes are TRBV5-6 and TRBJ2-5, with 9 positions matching TRBD1. Looked up from germline, CDR1 is SGHDT and CDR2 is YYEEEE. Germline trimming cut 3 bases from V and 5 bases from J; bases unmatched to any gene: 8. The CDR3 loop spans 15 amino acids. CDR3 DNA: TGTGCCAGCAGCTCCGGGACAGGGAAGACGGAGACCCAGTACTTC. It translates to CASSSGTGKTETQYF.

The rearrangement uses TRBV19 and TRBJ2-2; TRBD2 agrees at 11 bases. J lost 4 bases, V lost 7 bases, and 5 bases had no gene match. CDR1 is LNHDA, CDR2 SQIVND, per germline (reference sequence). The CDR3 is 15 residues long. The CDR3 is CASTPLAGGTGELFF. The DNA of the CDR3 is TGTGCCAGTACCCCCCTAGCGGGAGGCACCGGGGAGCTGTTTTTT.